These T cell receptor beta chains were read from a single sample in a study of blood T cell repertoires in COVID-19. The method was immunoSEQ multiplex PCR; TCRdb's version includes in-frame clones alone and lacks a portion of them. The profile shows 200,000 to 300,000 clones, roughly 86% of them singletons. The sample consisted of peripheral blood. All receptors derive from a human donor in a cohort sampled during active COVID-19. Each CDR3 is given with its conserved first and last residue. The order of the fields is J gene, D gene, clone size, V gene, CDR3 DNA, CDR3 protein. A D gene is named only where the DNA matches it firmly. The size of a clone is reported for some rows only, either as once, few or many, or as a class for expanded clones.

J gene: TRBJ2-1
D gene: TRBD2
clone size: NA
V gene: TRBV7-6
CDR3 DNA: TGTGCCAGCAGTGTTTCCGGGACTAGCGGGGTAGATGAGCAGTTCTTC
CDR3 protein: CASSVSGTSGVDEQFF

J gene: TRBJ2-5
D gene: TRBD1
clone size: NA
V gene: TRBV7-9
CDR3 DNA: TGTGCCAGCAGCTTAGGGGACAGGGGGCCTCAAGAGACCCAGTACTTC
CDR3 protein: CASSLGDRGPQETQYF

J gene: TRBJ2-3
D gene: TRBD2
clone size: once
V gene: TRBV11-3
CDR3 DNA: TGTGCCAGCAGCCCGACTAGCGGGGCAGATACGCAGTATTTT
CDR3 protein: CASSPTSGADTQYF

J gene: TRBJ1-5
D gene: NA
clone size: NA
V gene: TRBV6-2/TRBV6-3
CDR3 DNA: TGTGCCAGCAGCATCAGCCGGGACATTCTTCAGCCCCAGCATTTT
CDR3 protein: CASSISRDILQPQHF

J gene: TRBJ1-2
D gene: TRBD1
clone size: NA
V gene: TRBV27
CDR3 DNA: TGTGCCAGCAGTTTATCCCAAATCGAATTAGGCAGGGGGCGTCGAAATGGCTACACCTTC
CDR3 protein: CASSLSQIELGRGRRNGYTF

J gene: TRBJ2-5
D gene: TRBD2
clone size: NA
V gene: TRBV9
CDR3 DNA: TGTGCCAGCAGCGTCGGAGGAGCGGGACTCAGGGAGACCCAGTACTTC
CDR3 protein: CASSVGGAGLRETQYF

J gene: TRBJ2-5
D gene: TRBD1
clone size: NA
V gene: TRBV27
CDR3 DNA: TGTGCCAGCAGTGTACAGGGGGCCTGGGAGACCCAGTACTTC
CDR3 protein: CASSVQGAWETQYF

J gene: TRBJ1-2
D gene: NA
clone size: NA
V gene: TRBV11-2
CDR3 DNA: TGTGCCAGCAGCTTAGTTAGTACGGGGGGCTATGGCTACACCTTC
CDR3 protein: CASSLVSTGGYGYTF

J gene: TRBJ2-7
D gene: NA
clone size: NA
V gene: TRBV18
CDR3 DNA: TGTGCCAGCTCACCAGGGGTATCCGAGGGCGAGCAGTACTTC
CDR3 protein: CASSPGVSEGEQYF

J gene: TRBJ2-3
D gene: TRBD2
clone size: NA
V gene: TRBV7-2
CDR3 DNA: TGTGCCAGCAGCTTAGCGGTGACTAGCGGGAGGGCCGGCGCAGATACGCAGTATTTT
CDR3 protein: CASSLAVTSGRAGADTQYF

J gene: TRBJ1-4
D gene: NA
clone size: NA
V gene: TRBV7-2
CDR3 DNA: TGTGCCAGCAGCTTAGTGTCAGGGATCGGTGAAAAACTGTTTTTT
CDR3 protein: CASSLVSGIGEKLFF

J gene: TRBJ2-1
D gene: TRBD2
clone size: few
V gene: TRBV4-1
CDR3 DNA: TGCGCCAGCAGCCAAGGTCAGCTAGCGGTTTACAATGAGCAGTTCTTC
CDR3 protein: CASSQGQLAVYNEQFF

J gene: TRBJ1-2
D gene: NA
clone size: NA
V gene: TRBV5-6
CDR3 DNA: TGTGCCAGCAGCTTGTTGGGGGGAGACTACACCTTC
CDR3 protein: CASSLLGGDYTF

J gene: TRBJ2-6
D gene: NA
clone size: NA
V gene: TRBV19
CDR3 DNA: TGTGCCAGTAGTGTCCGGGATATCTCTGGGGCCAACGTCCTGACTTTC
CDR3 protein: CASSVRDISGANVLTF

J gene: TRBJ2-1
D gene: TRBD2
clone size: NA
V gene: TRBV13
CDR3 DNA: TGTGCCAGCACCCAGGGAAGCGGGGACTACAATGAGCAGTTCTTC
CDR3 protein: CASTQGSGDYNEQFF

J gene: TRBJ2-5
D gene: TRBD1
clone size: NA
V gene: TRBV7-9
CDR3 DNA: TGTGCCAGCAGCCCAGGGACAGGGAATCAGATCAAGAGAACCCAGTACTTC
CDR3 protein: CASSPGTGNQIKRTQYF

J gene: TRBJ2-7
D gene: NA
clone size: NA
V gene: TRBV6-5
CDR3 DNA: TGTGCCAGCAGGTCAGGGTCCGAGCAGTACTTC
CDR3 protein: CASRSGSEQYF

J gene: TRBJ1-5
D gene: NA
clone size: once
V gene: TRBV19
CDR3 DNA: TGTGCCAGTAGTATTGGGGGAGGGGGTCAGCCCCAGCATTTT
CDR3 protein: CASSIGGGGQPQHF

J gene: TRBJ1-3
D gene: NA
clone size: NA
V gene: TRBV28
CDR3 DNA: TGTGCCAGCAGTTTAGGGCCAGTTGGAAACACCATATATTTT
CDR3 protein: CASSLGPVGNTIYF

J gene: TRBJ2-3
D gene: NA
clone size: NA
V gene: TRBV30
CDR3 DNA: TGTGCCTGGAGTGTACGCCTAGAGGATACGCAGTATTTT
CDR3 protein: CAWSVRLEDTQYF

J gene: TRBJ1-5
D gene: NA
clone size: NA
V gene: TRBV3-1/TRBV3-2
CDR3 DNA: TGTGCCAGCAGCCAAGACGTCGGTTTTCAGCCCCAGCATTTT
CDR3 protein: CASSQDVGFQPQHF

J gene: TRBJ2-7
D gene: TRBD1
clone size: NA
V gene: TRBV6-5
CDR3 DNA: TGTGCCAGCGGGACAGGGTACGAGCAGTACTTC
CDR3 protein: CASGTGYEQYF

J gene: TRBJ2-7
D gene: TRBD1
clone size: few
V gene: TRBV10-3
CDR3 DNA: TGTGCCATCATGAGGGGACAGGGCTACGAGCAGTACTTC
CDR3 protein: CAIMRGQGYEQYF

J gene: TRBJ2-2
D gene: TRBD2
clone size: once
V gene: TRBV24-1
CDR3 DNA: TGTGCCACCAGTGATTTCGGGACTAGCGACACCGGGGAGCTGTTTTTT
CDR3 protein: CATSDFGTSDTGELFF

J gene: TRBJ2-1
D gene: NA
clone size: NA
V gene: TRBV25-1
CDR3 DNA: TGTGCCAGCAGTGAATACGACGGGAAATGGACGAATGAGCAGTTCTTC
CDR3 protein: CASSEYDGKWTNEQFF

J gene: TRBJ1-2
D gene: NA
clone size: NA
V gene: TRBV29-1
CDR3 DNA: TGCAGCGTTGAAAGGGTTGGCAGGGTTCCTAACTATGGCTACACCTTC
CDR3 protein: CSVERVGRVPNYGYTF